One sample yielded the 13 T cell receptor beta chains listed below, sequenced in a study of T cells in Graves' hyperthyroidism and ophthalmopathy. Template material for amplifying TCR beta CDR3 regions consisted of RNA transcripts. The HTBI set primed first-round TCR CDR3 RT-PCR. MiXCR, applied by TCRdb to the multiplex PCR reads, yields one record per CDR3 protein. The table has roughly 300,000 distinct CDR3 sequences, 15% to 20% seen once. Material: blood. These receptors all stem from a woman aged 50 to 65 with Graves' hyperthyroidism.

This chain uses TRBV30 with TRBJ1-6; D is possibly TRBD1 (6 bases). V lost 2 bases and J lost 8, with 10 bases in between. CDR1 is GTSNPN, CDR2 SVGIG, per germline (reference sequence). The CDR3 totals 13 residues. In DNA form, the CDR3 reads TGTGCCTGGAGTAGACAGGAATATTCACCCCTCCACTTT. Translating gives CAWSRQEYSPLHF.

Many counts were recorded for this clonotype. The V gene is TRBV3-1, the J gene TRBJ1-2, with D possibly being TRBD1 (5 bases). The CDR3 spans 12 residues. Germline lookup yields CDR1 LGHDT and CDR2 YNNKEL (reference sequence). V was clipped by 7 bases and J by 2 bases, with 8 bases between them. CDR3 protein: CASKGRNYGYTF. For the CDR3, the DNA is TGTGCCAGCAAGGGACGGAACTATGGCTACACCTTC.

This clonotype was seen many times. The V call is TRBV11-2, the J call TRBJ2-2; D possibly corresponds to TRBD2 (6 bases). CDR3 size: 17 residues. Germline V CDR1 and CDR2: SGHAT, FQNNGV. Between the trimmed V and J ends, which lost 4 bases and 1 base, there was a span of 16 bases. The CDR3 bases are TGTGCCAGCAGCTACCCGTCCACCGGGAGGAACACCGGGGAGCTGTTTTTT. Its translation: CASSYPSTGRNTGELFF. The whole variable domain, remainder taken from reference TRBV11-2 and TRBJ2-2, is EAGVAQSPRYKIIEKRQSVAFWCNPISGHATLYWYQQILGQGPKLLIQFQNNGVVDDSQLPKDRFSAERLKGVDSTLKIQPAKLEDSAVYLCASSYPSTGRNTGELFFGEGSRLTVL.

There are a few counts of this clonotype. The CDR3 here is CASSQAGTGPLPQHF. CDR3 nucleotide sequence: TGTGCCAGCAGCCAAGCCGGGACAGGGCCCTTACCCCAGCATTTT. The V call is TRBV4-2, the J call TRBJ1-5; 9 bases match TRBD1. The CDR3 consists of 15 residues. Trimming removed 1 base from V and 10 bases from J; junction bases left unmatched: 8. CDR1 is LGHNA and CDR2 is YNFKEQ in the germline V gene.

The sample holds many counts of this clonotype. This chain uses TRBV5-1 with TRBJ2-3, with 8 bases lining up with TRBD1. CDR3 size: 15 residues. V gave up 3 bases and J gave up 1 base; unmatched junction bases: 4. Germline V lookup: CDR1 SGHRS, CDR2 YFSETQ. The chain's CDR3 is CASSYGQGGTDTQYF. The CDR3 nucleotides are TGCGCCAGCAGCTACGGACAGGGAGGCACAGATACGCAGTATTTT. The full variable domain, its missing parts supplied by reference TRBV5-1 and TRBJ2-3, is KAGVTQTPRYLIKTRGQQVTLSCSPISGHRSVSWYQQTPGQGLQFLFEYFSETQRNKGNFPGRFSGRQFSNSRSEMNVSTLELGDSALYLCASSYGQGGTDTQYFGPGTRLTVL.

This clonotype was counted a few times. The chain has TRBV6-1 and TRBJ2-5; 8 bases map to TRBD2. Germline V CDR1 and CDR2: MNHNS, SASEGT. The CDR3 totals 13 residues. V lost 2 bases and J lost 14; bases outside the gene matches: 10. The CDR3 nucleotides read TGTGCCAGCAGTGAAAAGGGCGGGACTAGTAGTTACTTC. Its protein is CASSEKGGTSSYF.

The rearrangement joins TRBV5-1 to TRBJ2-5; D perhaps matches TRBD2 (6 bases). V lost 5 bases and J 5 bases, leaving 16 bases between the germline ends. CDR3 size: 14 residues. Germline V gene sequence: CDR1 SGHRS, CDR2 YFSETQ. The CDR3 spells CASRGGTSLETQYF. The DNA for the CDR3 is TGCGCCAGCAGGGGGGGAACTAGCTTGGAGACCCAGTACTTC.

V is TRBV5-1 and J is TRBJ2-4; TRBD2 aligns across 14 bases. Germline V gene sequence: CDR1 SGHRS, CDR2 YFSETQ. CDR3 length: 16 residues. Trimming cost V 4 bases and J 4 bases; bases outside gene matches: 4. The CDR3 spells CASSPGLAGAKNIQYF. The CDR3, as DNA: TGCGCCAGCAGCCCGGGACTAGCGGGGGCTAAAAACATTCAGTACTTC.

This clonotype occurred a few times. The chain links TRBV7-2 to TRBJ2-5; the D is unclear. The germline V gene has CDR1 SGHTA and CDR2 FQGNSA. The CDR3 spans 12 residues. Trimming pared 8 bases from V and 2 bases from J, leaving 9 bases between. DNA for the CDR3: TGTGCCAGCTCACCGTTTCAAGAGACCCAGTACTTC. This codes for CASSPFQETQYF.

The chain links TRBV5-1 to TRBJ2-1, with 10 bases identical to TRBD2. The V gene's germline CDR1 is SGHRS and CDR2 YFSETQ. V lost 4 bases to trimming and J lost 8 bases; unmatched junction nucleotides: 15. The CDR3 has 17 amino acids. CDR3 amino acids: CASSQVGGSGRRDEQFF. The DNA for the CDR3 is TGCGCCAGCAGCCAAGTTGGTGGTAGCGGGAGGAGGGATGAGCAGTTCTTC. The whole variable domain, filled in from reference TRBV5-1 and TRBJ2-1, reads KAGVTQTPRYLIKTRGQQVTLSCSPISGHRSVSWYQQTPGQGLQFLFEYFSETQRNKGNFPGRFSGRQFSNSRSEMNVSTLELGDSALYLCASSQVGGSGRRDEQFFGPGTRLTVL.

About this clonotype itself: At one of its ends the junction is not consistent with the germline gene, which may arise from a read error. The genes are TRBV27 and TRBJ2-7, with 9 bases identical to TRBD1. This CDR3 comprises 14 residues. Germline CDR1 reads MNHEY; CDR2 reads SMNVEV (reference sequence). Written as DNA, the CDR3 is TGTGCCAGCAGGGGGACAGGGATTGGCTACGATCAGTATTTC. Translated, it gives CASRGTGIGYDQYF.

This clonotype appeared a single time. A much larger clone differs by one base, so this may be a read error. The chain has TRBV28 and TRBJ1-2; possibly TRBD1 for D (5 bases). CDR1 and CDR2 from the germline V gene are MDHEN and SYDVKM. V was cut by 7 bases and J by 2 bases, with 8 bases left in between. This CDR3 contains 12 residues. This CDR3 reads CASKRGNYGYTF. The CDR3 nucleotides are TGTGCCAGCAAGAGGGGAAACTATGGCTACACCTTC.

Remarks on this clonotype: At one end the junction does not follow the germline gene, possibly because of a read error. The chain links TRBV5-1 to TRBJ2-1; D gene unclear. The CDR3 length is 12 residues. The germline V gene encodes CDR1 SGHRS and CDR2 YFSETQ. The CDR3, as DNA: TGTGTCAGCAGCCAACCTGGCGGTGAGCAGTTCTTC. This codes for CVSSQPGGEQFF. Full variable domain (rest looked up from reference TRBV5-1 and TRBJ2-1): KAGVTQTPRYLIKTRGQQVTLSCSPISGHRSVSWYQQTPGQGLQFLFEYFSETQRNKGNFPGRFSGRQFSNSRSEMNVSTLELGDSALYLCVSSQPGGEQFFGPGTRLTVL.